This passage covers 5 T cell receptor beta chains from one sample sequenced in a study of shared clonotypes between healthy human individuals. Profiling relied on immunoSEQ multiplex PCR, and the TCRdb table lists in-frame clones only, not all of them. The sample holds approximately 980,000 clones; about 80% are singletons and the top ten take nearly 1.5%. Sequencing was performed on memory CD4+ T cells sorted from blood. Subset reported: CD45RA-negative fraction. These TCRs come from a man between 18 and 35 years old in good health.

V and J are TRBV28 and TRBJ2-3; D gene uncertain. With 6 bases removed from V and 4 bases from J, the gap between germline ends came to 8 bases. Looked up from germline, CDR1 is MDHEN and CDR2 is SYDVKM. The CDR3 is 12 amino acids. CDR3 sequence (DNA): TGTGCCAGCAGCCTACGTCCAGATACGCAGTATTTT. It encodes CASSLRPDTQYF.

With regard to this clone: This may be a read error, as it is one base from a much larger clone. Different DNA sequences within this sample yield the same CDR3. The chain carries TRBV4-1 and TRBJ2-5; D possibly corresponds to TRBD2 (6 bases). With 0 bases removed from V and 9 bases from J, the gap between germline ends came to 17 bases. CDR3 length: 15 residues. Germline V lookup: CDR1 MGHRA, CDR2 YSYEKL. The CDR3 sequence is CASSQELAGSQSQYF. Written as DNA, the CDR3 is TGCGCCAGCAGCCAAGAGCTCGCGGGAAGTCAGTCCCAGTACTTC.

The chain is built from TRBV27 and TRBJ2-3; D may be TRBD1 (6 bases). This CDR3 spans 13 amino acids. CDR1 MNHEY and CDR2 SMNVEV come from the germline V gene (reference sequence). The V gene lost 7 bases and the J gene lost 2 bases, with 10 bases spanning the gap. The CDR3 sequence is CASINRDTDTQYF. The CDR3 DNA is TGTGCCAGCATTAACAGGGACACAGATACGCAGTATTTT.

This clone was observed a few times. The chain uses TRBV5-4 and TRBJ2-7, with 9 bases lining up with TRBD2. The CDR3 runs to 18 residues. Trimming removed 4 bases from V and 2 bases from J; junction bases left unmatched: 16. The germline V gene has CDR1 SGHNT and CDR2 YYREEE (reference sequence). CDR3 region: CASSRESQGTSRAYEQYF. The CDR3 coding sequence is TGTGCCAGCAGCAGGGAGTCTCAGGGGACTAGCAGAGCCTACGAGCAGTACTTC. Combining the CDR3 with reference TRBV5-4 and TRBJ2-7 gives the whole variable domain ETGVTQSPTHLIKTRGQQVTLRCSSQSGHNTVSWYQQALGQGPQFIFQYYREEENGRGNFPPRFSGLQFPNYSSELNVNALELDDSALYLCASSRESQGTSRAYEQYFGPGTRLTVT.

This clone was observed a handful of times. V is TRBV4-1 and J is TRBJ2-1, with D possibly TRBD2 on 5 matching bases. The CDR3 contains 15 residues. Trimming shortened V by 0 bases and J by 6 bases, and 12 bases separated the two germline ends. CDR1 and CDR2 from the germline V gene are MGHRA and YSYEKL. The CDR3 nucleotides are TGCGCCAGCAGCCAAGACCCAGTAGGGAGCAATGAGCAGTTCTTC. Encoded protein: CASSQDPVGSNEQFF.